One and the same sample provided the 28 T cell receptor beta chains below, sequenced in a study of identical twins. TCRdb called the 5' RACE reads again in MiXCR, with one record for every CDR3 protein. This repertoire shows 200,000 or so distinct CDR3 sequences, approximately 16% found once; its top ten account for about 38%. The sample also formed part of further work on T cells expressing NK-cell markers.

The material sequenced was CD8+ T cells sorted from blood. All receptors derive from a woman aged 18-35 years in good health.

This clonotype was observed a handful of times. The chain carries TRBV10-1 and TRBJ2-3; TRBD1 might be the D (6 bases). Germline values: CDR1 WNHNN, CDR2 SYGVQD (reference sequence). V lost 4 bases and J 2 bases, leaving 10 bases between the germline ends. CDR3 length: 14 residues. CDR3 residues: CASSVDSPTDTQYF. The CDR3 DNA is TGCGCCAGCAGTGTGGACAGCCCCACAGATACGCAGTATTTT.

CDR3 sequence reads: CASSLGLDQFF. The CDR3 DNA sequence: TGTGCCAGCAGCTTAGGTCTGGACCAGTTCTTC. The V and J genes are TRBV7-9 and TRBJ2-1; D unresolved. Germline V gives CDR1 SEHNR, CDR2 FQNEAQ (reference sequence). The CDR3 has 11 residues. With 1 base removed from V and 13 bases from J, the gap between germline ends came to 8 bases.

This clonotype is a singleton in its sample. The chain carries TRBV11-2 and TRBJ2-3; D unclear. The V and J ends lost 0 bases and 2 bases respectively, with 9 bases between them. CDR3 size: 15 residues. Germline V gives CDR1 SGHAT, CDR2 FQNNGV. In DNA, the CDR3 is TGTGCCAGCAGCTTAGAAGAGGCCTCCACAGATACGCAGTATTTT. Translation gives CASSLEEASTDTQYF.

This clonotype was seen only a few times. The chain employs TRBV20-1 and TRBJ1-5, with D maybe TRBD1 (5 bases). The V gene's germline CDR1 is DFQATT and CDR2 SNEGSKA (reference sequence). V lost 6 bases and J lost 2, with 17 bases in between. The CDR3 sequence is 15 residues long. In DNA, the CDR3 is TGCAGTGCACAAGAAGGGGAAGGGGGCAATCAGCCCCAGCATTTT. Its protein is CSAQEGEGGNQPQHF.

This clonotype has a handful of counts. The chain is built from TRBV7-2 and TRBJ2-7, with a tentative D call TRBD1 (6 bases). Germline CDR1 SGHTA, CDR2 FQGNSA. The CDR3 runs to 12 residues. V shed 4 bases and J shed 6 bases, with 10 bases lying between them. The CDR3 coding sequence is TGTGCCAGCAGCTCGACAGGTGTCGAGCAGTACTTC. It codes for CASSSTGVEQYF. The variable domain in full, with the rest retrieved from reference TRBV7-2 and TRBJ2-7, is GAGVSQSPSNKVTEKGKDVELRCDPISGHTALYWYRQSLGQGLEFLIYFQGNSAPDKSGLPSDRFSAERTGGSVSTLTIQRTQQEDSAVYLCASSSTGVEQYFGPGTRLTVT.

This clonotype was counted only a few times. The V and J genes are TRBV27 and TRBJ2-1; D gene uncertain. CDR1 is MNHEY, CDR2 SMNVEV, per germline (reference sequence). The CDR3 contains 13 residues. Trimming cost V 0 bases and J 4 bases, with 4 bases left between them. CDR3 protein: CASSLSWYNEQFF. The CDR3 nucleotides read TGTGCCAGCAGTTTATCGTGGTACAATGAGCAGTTCTTC.

V and J are TRBV14 and TRBJ2-3, with unresolved D. V shed 0 bases and J shed 7 bases, with 11 bases lying between them. CDR1 and CDR2 from the germline V gene are SGHDN and FVKESK. The CDR3 contains 14 residues. The CDR3 loop is CASSQENSRHTQYF. The CDR3 nucleotides are TGTGCCAGCAGCCAAGAGAACTCCCGGCATACGCAGTATTTT.

The J gene is TRBJ2-7, the V gene TRBV5-1; 7 bases align to TRBD1. With V trimmed by 1 base and J by 3 bases, 4 bases remained unmatched. The CDR3 runs 14 residues. CDR1 and CDR2 (germline): SGHRS, YFSETQ. The CDR3 DNA sequence: TGCGCCAGCAGCTTGACAGGGGCAAACTACGAGCAGTACTTC. Protein: CASSLTGANYEQYF.

Comment on this clonotype: Its ends do not fully match the called genes, so a read error is possible. The chain carries TRBV11-2 and TRBJ2-7; 11 nucleotides agree with TRBD1. The CDR3 contains 16 residues. CDR1 SGHAT and CDR2 FQNNGV come from the germline V gene. The CDR3 sequence: CASSPPRDRGSYQQYF. In DNA form, the CDR3 reads TGTGCCAGCAGCCCCCCCCGGGACAGGGGGTCCTACCAGCAGTACTTC.

This clonotype was counted between two and nine times. This rearrangement joins TRBV5-6 to TRBJ2-1; the match to TRBD2 covers 11 bases. The CDR3 has 14 residues. With 4 bases clipped from V and 5 bases from J, the junction kept 2 bases outside the gene matches. From germline, CDR1 is SGHDT and CDR2 YYEEEE. CDR3 region: CASSPGLADNEQFF. CDR3 sequence (DNA): TGTGCCAGCAGCCCGGGACTAGCGGACAATGAGCAGTTCTTC.

Of note for this clonotype: Being one base from a much bigger clone, this may be a read error. Since no conserved phenylalanine or tryptophan closes the CDR3, a read error is the likely cause. The chain couples TRBV6-2 or TRBV6-3 to TRBJ2-1; 12 bases are a match to TRBD2. The J segment lost 5 bases and the V segment lost 2 bases, leaving 1 base of the junction unmatched. The CDR3 consists of 15 residues. The germline gives CDR1 MNHEY, CDR2 SVGEGT. CDR3: CASSYGLAGNNEQFV. The CDR3 DNA is TGTGCCAGCAGTTACGGACTAGCGGGAAACAATGAGCAGTTCGTC.

The rearrangement joins TRBV5-6 to TRBJ2-7; 12 bases are a match to TRBD1. This CDR3 spans 13 amino acids. Germline assignment: CDR1 SGHDT and CDR2 YYEEEE. The V segment lost 7 bases and the J segment 9 bases; nucleotides outside the gene matches: 8. For the CDR3, the DNA is TGTGCCAGCGCCCCCGGGACAGGGGGCTGGCAGTACTTC. Its translation is CASAPGTGGWQYF.

In this sample, this clonotype turned up many times. This chain joins TRBV12-3 or TRBV12-4 and TRBJ2-7; 8 bases match TRBD2. The CDR3 covers 15 residues. After removal of 5 bases from V and 2 bases from J, the junction contained 8 bases not matched to a gene. CDR3 sequence: CASSEPGLDAYEQYF. In nucleotides, the CDR3 is TGTGCCAGCAGTGAACCGGGACTAGATGCCTACGAGCAGTACTTC.

This clonotype has ten or more counts. This rearrangement joins TRBV5-1 to TRBJ2-1; 10 nucleotides agree with TRBD2. J was trimmed by 8 bases and V by 2 bases; bases with no gene match: 7. The CDR3 spans 15 residues. The germline V gene encodes CDR1 SGHRS and CDR2 YFSETQ. In nucleotides, the CDR3 is TGCGCCAGCAGCTTATCCAGCGGGGGGGCCCATGAGCAGTTCTTC. Protein product: CASSLSSGGAHEQFF. The complete variable domain, with remaining parts taken from reference TRBV5-1 and TRBJ2-1, reads KAGVTQTPRYLIKTRGQQVTLSCSPISGHRSVSWYQQTPGQGLQFLFEYFSETQRNKGNFPGRFSGRQFSNSRSEMNVSTLELGDSALYLCASSLSSGGAHEQFFGPGTRLTVL.

The chain combines TRBV29-1 with TRBJ2-4; 7 bases are a match to TRBD2. The CDR3 contains 15 residues. V shed 1 base, J shed 0 bases, and the junction held 3 bases outside the gene matches. Germline-derived CDR1 and CDR2 are SQVTM and ANQGSEA. CDR3 in amino acids: CSVEGLAEAKNIQYF. Here the CDR3 DNA reads TGCAGCGTTGAAGGACTAGCTGAAGCCAAAAACATTCAGTACTTC.

The chain recombines TRBV12-3 or TRBV12-4 with TRBJ1-2; tentative D call: TRBD1 (5 bases). V was trimmed by 7 bases and J by 2 bases, leaving 17 bases between them. The CDR3 sequence is 15 residues long. CDR3 coding DNA: TGTGCCAGCACCCGAATGGGGCGGTTAAACTATGGCTACACCTTC. Translating gives CASTRMGRLNYGYTF.

The sample holds a few counts of this clonotype. One end of the junction fails to match germline, which may point to a read error. V usage is TRBV7-2 and J usage is TRBJ2-3; TRBD2 matches 9 bases. Germline V CDR1 and CDR2: SGHTA, FQGNSA. The CDR3 is made up of 15 amino acids. CDR3 in amino acids: CASSLAGLAKDTQYF. In nucleotides, the CDR3 is TGTGCCAGCAGCCTAGCGGGACTAGCAAAAGATACGCAGTATTTT. The full variable domain, in which reference TRBV7-2 and TRBJ2-3 provide the parts outside the CDR3, is GAGVSQSPSNKVTEKGKDVELRCDPISGHTALYWYRQSLGQGLEFLIYFQGNSAPDKSGLPSDRFSAERTGGSVSTLTIQRTQQEDSAVYLCASSLAGLAKDTQYFGPGTRLTVL.

This clonotype occurred a few times. The rearrangement joins TRBV7-9 to TRBJ2-7; 9 bases agree with TRBD1. Germline V gene lookup returns CDR1 SEHNR and CDR2 FQNEAQ (reference sequence). The J segment lost 6 bases and the V segment lost 6 bases, leaving 6 bases of the junction unmatched. This CDR3 comprises 13 residues. CDR3 protein: CASRLGQGGEQYF. CDR3 DNA sequence: TGTGCCAGCAGGTTGGGACAGGGAGGCGAGCAGTACTTC.

V is TRBV10-3 and J is TRBJ2-3; 11 nucleotides align to TRBD2. Germline values: CDR1 ENHRY, CDR2 SYGVKD. The CDR3 totals 16 residues. Unmatched junction bases numbered 9, after V lost 6 bases and J lost 4 bases. Here the CDR3 reads CAISGSSGRASDTQYF. CDR3 DNA: TGTGCCATCAGCGGAAGTAGCGGGAGGGCCTCAGATACGCAGTATTTT.

This clonotype was counted between two and nine times. The rearrangement joins TRBV20-1 to TRBJ1-1; possibly TRBD1 for D (5 bases). Germline CDR1 is DFQATT and CDR2 is SNEGSKA (reference sequence). This CDR3 region has 14 residues. Trimming stripped 5 bases from V and 1 base from J, with 14 bases between. Here the CDR3 reads CSAFPGTGNTEAFF. The CDR3 coding sequence is TGCAGTGCTTTCCCCGGGACTGGGAACACTGAAGCTTTCTTT.

At least ten counts were recorded for this clonotype. The gene calls are TRBV6-1 and TRBJ1-1; 7 bases align to TRBD1. CDR1 and CDR2 from the germline V gene are MNHNS and SASEGT. The CDR3 has 14 residues. With 6 bases clipped from V and 4 bases from J, the junction kept 8 bases outside the gene matches. CDR3 loop: CASSPTGESTEAFF. For the CDR3, the DNA is TGTGCCAGCAGCCCCACAGGGGAGAGCACTGAAGCTTTCTTT.

This chain uses TRBV6-1 with TRBJ2-3; TRBD2 matches 10 bases. After removal of 3 bases from V and 5 bases from J, the junction contained 2 bases not matched to a gene. Germline CDR1 is MNHNS and CDR2 is SASEGT. This CDR3 comprises 14 residues. CDR3 in DNA: TGTGCCAGCAGTGAGCTAGCGGGGGTAGATACGCAGTATTTT. Translating it yields CASSELAGVDTQYF.

The rearrangement links TRBV20-1 to TRBJ2-1, with 7 bases matching TRBD2. Germline assignment: CDR1 DFQATT and CDR2 SNEGSKA (reference sequence). This CDR3 comprises 15 residues. V shed 5 bases and J 5 bases; nucleotides not matched to a gene: 12. This CDR3 is CSAPPSSGRDNEQFF. CDR3 DNA sequence: TGCAGTGCTCCTCCTTCTAGCGGTCGCGACAATGAGCAGTTCTTC.

This clonotype was counted a few times. V and J are TRBV5-5 and TRBJ2-1, with 8 bases matching TRBD2. The germline V gene has CDR1 SGHKS and CDR2 YYEKEE (reference sequence). The V gene end was trimmed by 3 bases and the J gene end by 6 bases; junction bases not matched to a gene: 8. This CDR3 contains 15 residues. CDR3 protein: CASSYLVGGANEQFF. In nucleotides, the CDR3 is TGTGCCAGCAGCTACCTCGTCGGGGGGGCCAATGAGCAGTTCTTC.

The chain uses TRBV24-1 and TRBJ1-2; D not resolved. The CDR3 is 14 residues long. Trimming removed 3 bases from V and 5 bases from J, with 12 bases in between. The V gene's germline CDR1 is KGHDR and CDR2 SFDVKD. The DNA of the CDR3 is TGTGCCACCAGTGATGAGACAAAAATATATGGCTACACCTTC. This sequence encodes CATSDETKIYGYTF.

The chain recombines TRBV20-1 with TRBJ2-5; 7 nucleotides line up with TRBD1. This CDR3 contains 15 residues. J lost 2 bases, V lost 4 bases, and 10 bases had no gene match. Germline loops: CDR1 DFQATT, CDR2 SNEGSKA (reference sequence). CDR3 protein: CSATRNDREQETQYF. For the CDR3, the DNA is TGCAGTGCTACGAGAAACGACAGGGAACAAGAGACCCAGTACTTC.

The V and J genes are TRBV11-2 and TRBJ1-2; weak D call: TRBD1 (5 bases). This CDR3 has 13 residues. The germline CDR1 and CDR2 sequences are SGHAT and FQNNGV. The V end was cut by 7 bases, the J end by 6 bases, with 15 bases between. CDR3 DNA: TGTGCCAGCACCCCCTTAATGGGGGATGGCTACACCTTC. Its protein is CASTPLMGDGYTF.

This clonotype turned up a few times. The chain joins TRBV5-6 to TRBJ2-5; no clear D. CDR1 SGHDT and CDR2 YYEEEE come from the germline V gene. V dropped 4 bases and J dropped 1 base, with 8 bases sitting between them. The length of the CDR3 is 13 residues. The CDR3 sequence is CASSRGPQETQYF. CDR3 coding DNA: TGTGCCAGCAGCCGTGGACCCCAAGAGACCCAGTACTTC.